These T cell receptor beta chains were read from a single sample in a study of control samples from healthy donors and cancer patients. Here immunoSEQ multiplex PCR was the method, and the copy in TCRdb shows in-frame clones only, minus some. The profile shows tens of thousands of clones, 70% to 90% of them singletons. The sample comprised blood. The receptors derive from a woman aged 45-60 years in good health. Each CDR3 is given with its conserved first and last residue. The D gene is left open where the match is weak. Where a row states a size, it is once, few, many or the class of an expanded clone; other rows omit it.

CDR3aa	CDR3nt	d_gene	abundance	v_gene	j_gene
CASSSRGRGYTF	TGTGCCAGCAGCTCCCGGGGCCGGGGCTACACCTTC	NA	NA	TRBV3-1/TRBV3-2	TRBJ1-2
CAWSQAITGSGNTIYF	TGTGCCTGGAGTCAAGCGATTACAGGTTCTGGAAACACCATATATTTT	NA	NA	TRBV30	TRBJ1-3
CASSLGGQDQPQHF	TGTGCCAGCAGTTTAGGGGGGCAGGATCAGCCCCAGCATTTT	NA	few	TRBV27	TRBJ1-5
CACELKLDRASSGANVLTF	TGTGCCTGTGAATTAAAGTTGGACAGGGCTTCTTCTGGGGCCAACGTCCTGACTTTC	TRBD1	NA	TRBV19	TRBJ2-6
CASDKNVYEQYF	TGTGCCAGCGACAAGAATGTCTACGAGCAGTACTTC	NA	NA	TRBV2	TRBJ2-7
CASSLGGPYNEQFF	TGTGCCAGCAGCTTAGGGGGCCCATACAATGAGCAGTTCTTC	NA	NA	TRBV7-9	TRBJ2-1
CASSPRSATTEKLFF	TGTGCCAGCAGCCCTAGGTCAGCCACGACTGAAAAACTGTTTTTT	NA	NA	TRBV27	TRBJ1-4
CASSPRQTNTEAFF	TGTGCCAGCTCACCGAGACAGACGAACACTGAAGCTTTCTTT	NA	NA	TRBV18	TRBJ1-1
CAISGQGANVLTF	TGTGCCATCAGTGGACAGGGCGCCAACGTCCTGACTTTC	TRBD1	NA	TRBV10-3	TRBJ2-6
CASSLRGAQETQYF	TGTGCCAGCAGCCTACGAGGTGCTCAAGAGACCCAGTACTTC	NA	NA	TRBV11-2	TRBJ2-5
CASSRGTGTSSTDTQYF	TGCGCCAGCAGCCGAGGAACCGGGACATCTAGCACAGATACGCAGTATTTT	NA	NA	TRBV4-1	TRBJ2-3
CASSSEVPGRYYEQYF	TGTGCCAGCAGCTCAGAGGTACCTGGGAGATACTACGAGCAGTACTTC	NA	NA	TRBV7-9	TRBJ2-7
CASSPSWSGPGEAFF	TGTGCCAGCAGCCCTAGCTGGTCAGGGCCCGGTGAAGCTTTCTTT	NA	NA	TRBV7-9	TRBJ1-1
CAWSVDGYGYTF	TGTGCCTGGAGTGTAGATGGCTATGGCTACACCTTC	NA	NA	TRBV30	TRBJ1-2
CASSVVPRENTEAFF	TGTGCCAGCAGCGTAGTACCAAGGGAAAACACTGAAGCTTTCTTT	NA	NA	TRBV9	TRBJ1-1
CASNTQGTYEQYF	TGTGCCAGCAACACACAGGGTACCTACGAGCAGTACTTC	NA	NA	TRBV2	TRBJ2-7
CSDGGIPDTQYF	TGCAGCGACGGGGGAATCCCAGATACGCAGTATTTT	NA	NA	TRBV29-1	TRBJ2-3
CASSLDFRRKLFF	TGTGCCAGCAGCTTAGACTTCAGGAGAAAACTGTTTTTT	NA	few	TRBV11-2	TRBJ1-4
CASSQGWDEQYF	TGTGCCAGCAGCCAGGGTTGGGACGAGCAGTACTTC	NA	once	TRBV3-1/TRBV3-2	TRBJ2-7
CAWSFGGSNYGYTF	TGTGCCTGGAGTTTCGGCGGGTCTAACTATGGCTACACCTTC	NA	NA	TRBV30	TRBJ1-2
CSVATDPATNEKLFF	TGCAGCGTTGCGACTGACCCTGCAACTAATGAAAAACTGTTTTTT	NA	NA	TRBV29-1	TRBJ1-4
CASRNTGATNEKLFF	TGCGCCAGCAGAAATACGGGTGCAACTAATGAAAAACTGTTTTTT	NA	NA	TRBV5-1	TRBJ1-4
CASSPGGTANYGYTF	TGCGCCAGCAGCCCAGGCGGGACGGCTAACTATGGCTACACCTTC	NA	NA	TRBV4-1	TRBJ1-2
CASSIDRVRNQPQHF	TGTGCCAGCAGTATTGACAGGGTGCGCAATCAGCCCCAGCATTTT	TRBD1	NA	TRBV6-5	TRBJ1-5
CASSLDRDNEQFF	TGTGCCAGCAGCTTAGACAGGGACAATGAGCAGTTCTTC	NA	NA	TRBV13	TRBJ2-1
CASSESGEKLFF	TGTGCCAGCAGTGAGTCTGGCGAAAAACTGTTTTTT	NA	NA	TRBV6-1	TRBJ1-4
CASSQVGGGHSPLHF	TGTGCCAGCAGCCAAGTCGGGGGGGGCCATTCACCCCTCCACTTT	NA	NA	TRBV14	TRBJ1-6
CASSTGRGNSPLHF	TGTGCCAGTAGTACAGGCAGGGGAAATTCACCCCTCCACTTT	NA	NA	TRBV19	TRBJ1-6
CASSLGYRQGSYGYTF	TGTGCCAGCAGCTTAGGGTATCGACAGGGGAGTTATGGCTACACCTTC	TRBD1	NA	TRBV7-2	TRBJ1-2
CASTPGGARGHEQFF	TGTGCCAGTACCCCCGGCGGGGCGAGAGGGCATGAGCAGTTCTTC	NA	NA	TRBV19	TRBJ2-1